A selection of T cell receptor beta chains follows, all from one sample in a study of blood T cell repertoires in COVID-19. Data came from immunoSEQ multiplex PCR; TCRdb stores just in-frame clones and leaves some out. Of roughly 400,000 clones in the sample, roughly 87% were seen once. Sequencing used PBMCs or T cells enriched from blood (not recorded which). These receptors all come from a middle-aged woman with acute COVID-19. Both conserved end residues are part of each CDR3. The order of the fields is clone size, J gene, V gene, D gene, CDR3 DNA, CDR3 protein. A D gene is named only where the DNA matches it firmly. Only some rows state a clone size, as once, few, many or a class for expanded clones.

size: .; J: TRBJ1-4; V: TRBV7-9; D: TRBD1; DNA: TGTGCCAGCAGCCTTTCGACAGGGGGGGTTGAAAAACTGTTTTTT; CDR3: CASSLSTGGVEKLFF
size: .; J: TRBJ1-3; V: TRBV5-1; D: TRBD1; DNA: TGCGCCAGCAGCCCGGACAGGGCGAGCTCTGGAAACACCATATATTTT; CDR3: CASSPDRASSGNTIYF
size: .; J: TRBJ1-4; V: TRBV30; D: .; DNA: TGTGCCTGGAGTGACTCTCCAACTAATGAAAAACTGTTTTTT; CDR3: CAWSDSPTNEKLFF
size: once; J: TRBJ1-2; V: TRBV12-3/TRBV12-4; D: .; DNA: TGTGCCAGCAGTTTCTCGGACTATGGCTACACCTTC; CDR3: CASSFSDYGYTF
size: .; J: TRBJ1-5; V: TRBV4-1; D: TRBD1; DNA: TGCGCCAGCAGCCCACGGGACAGGGGCTCCAATCAGCCCCAGCATTTT; CDR3: CASSPRDRGSNQPQHF
size: .; J: TRBJ2-3; V: TRBV2; D: TRBD2; DNA: TGTGCCAGCAGTGAAGCTCTACTAGCGGGGAACACCCGCACAGATACGCAGTATTTT; CDR3: CASSEALLAGNTRTDTQYF
size: .; J: TRBJ2-7; V: TRBV30; D: .; DNA: TGTGCCTGGGGCGGACTCTACGAGCAGTACTTC; CDR3: CAWGGLYEQYF
size: few; J: TRBJ1-5; V: TRBV2; D: TRBD1; DNA: TGTGCCAGCAGGCTTGAGGCAGGGGGCCAGCCCCAGCATTTT; CDR3: CASRLEAGGQPQHF
size: .; J: TRBJ2-1; V: TRBV12-3/TRBV12-4; D: .; DNA: TGTGCCAGCAGCCTTAACAATGAGCAGTTCTTC; CDR3: CASSLNNEQFF
size: .; J: TRBJ1-2; V: TRBV7-9; D: TRBD1; DNA: TGTGCCAGCAGTTCACCGGGACAGGGGGGCAACTATGGCTACACCTTC; CDR3: CASSSPGQGGNYGYTF
size: .; J: TRBJ1-4; V: TRBV12-3/TRBV12-4; D: .; DNA: TGTGCCAGCAGACCCCAGGGGTTTGAAAAACTGTTTTTT; CDR3: CASRPQGFEKLFF
size: .; J: TRBJ2-2; V: TRBV11-2; D: TRBD1; DNA: TGTGCCAGCAGCTTGGGTGGGACAGTCCGCGCCGGGGAGCTGTTTTTT; CDR3: CASSLGGTVRAGELFF
size: .; J: TRBJ1-1; V: TRBV6-5; D: TRBD1; DNA: TGTGCCAGCAGCAGACAGGGGGCTGAAGCTTTCTTT; CDR3: CASSRQGAEAFF
size: once; J: TRBJ2-1; V: TRBV5-1; D: .; DNA: TGCGCCAGCAGCTTGACCAGTTTTGACAATGAGCAGTTCTTC; CDR3: CASSLTSFDNEQFF
size: once; J: TRBJ1-6; V: TRBV7-9; D: TRBD1; DNA: TGTGCCAGCACCCCAGGGGGCAGCTCACCCCTCCACTTT; CDR3: CASTPGGSSPLHF
size: .; J: TRBJ1-6; V: TRBV24-1; D: TRBD1; DNA: TGTGCCACCAGTGATTCCCAGGGGGCGAGAAATTCACCCCTCCACTTT; CDR3: CATSDSQGARNSPLHF
size: .; J: TRBJ2-3; V: TRBV19; D: .; DNA: TGTGCCAGTAGTCCTCACAGCCCTAGCACAGATACGCAGTATTTT; CDR3: CASSPHSPSTDTQYF
size: .; J: TRBJ1-2; V: TRBV12-3/TRBV12-4; D: .; DNA: TGTGCCAGCAGCCCAGGGGCTGGCTACACCTTC; CDR3: CASSPGAGYTF
size: few; J: TRBJ1-1; V: TRBV10-3; D: .; DNA: TGTGCCATCAGTGAGACAAACACTGAAGCTTTCTTT; CDR3: CAISETNTEAFF
size: .; J: TRBJ2-5; V: TRBV7-2; D: .; DNA: TGTGCCAGCAGCTTCCAATCTAGTGGTCGAGAGACCCAGTACTTC; CDR3: CASSFQSSGRETQYF
size: .; J: TRBJ1-5; V: TRBV2; D: .; DNA: TGTGCCAGCAGTGAAACAAAGGGGTATCAGCCCCAGCATTTT; CDR3: CASSETKGYQPQHF
size: .; J: TRBJ1-4; V: TRBV5-1; D: .; DNA: TGCGCCAGCAGCTTGTATGACCCGGGGACTAATGAAAAACTGTTTTTT; CDR3: CASSLYDPGTNEKLFF
size: .; J: TRBJ1-6; V: TRBV6-1; D: TRBD1; DNA: TGTGCCAGCAGTGACACAGGGGAATCACCCCTCCACTTT; CDR3: CASSDTGESPLHF
size: .; J: TRBJ2-1; V: TRBV5-1; D: TRBD1; DNA: TGCGCCAGCAGCTCCCGACAGGGGACCCCAGCTGAGCAGTTCTTC; CDR3: CASSSRQGTPAEQFF
size: .; J: TRBJ2-5; V: TRBV5-6; D: .; DNA: TGTGCCAGCAGCTTGTACGTTGCCTCGGGGTACGAGACCCAGTACTTC; CDR3: CASSLYVASGYETQYF
size: .; J: TRBJ2-5; V: TRBV7-2; D: .; DNA: TGTGCCAGCAGACGTGAGGGAGGATTCCAAGAGACCCAGTACTTC; CDR3: CASRREGGFQETQYF
size: .; J: TRBJ1-2; V: TRBV5-3; D: .; DNA: TGTGCCAGAACGGTGGGGCAGGGAACTGGCTACACCTTC; CDR3: CARTVGQGTGYTF
size: once; J: TRBJ2-5; V: TRBV6-5; D: TRBD1; DNA: TGTGCCAGCAGTTACGGAAGGGGGCTCGAGACCCAGTACTTC; CDR3: CASSYGRGLETQYF
size: .; J: TRBJ1-4; V: TRBV7-9; D: TRBD1; DNA: TGTGCCAGCAGCCCGGACAGGGGAAGGGATGAAAAACTGTTTTTT; CDR3: CASSPDRGRDEKLFF
size: .; J: TRBJ1-6; V: TRBV2; D: .; DNA: TGTGCCAGCAGTGATCAGGTGAATTCACCCCTCCACTTT; CDR3: CASSDQVNSPLHF
size: .; J: TRBJ2-1; V: TRBV5-4; D: TRBD2; DNA: TGTGCCAGCAGCAAGGGGAAGCGGGGGGGTAACAATGAGCAGTTCTTC; CDR3: CASSKGKRGGNNEQFF
size: once; J: TRBJ2-1; V: TRBV7-2; D: TRBD2; DNA: TGTGCCAGCAGCTTACCACCGGGACTAGCGAGATACAATGAGCAGTTCTTC; CDR3: CASSLPPGLARYNEQFF
size: once; J: TRBJ2-2; V: TRBV6-1; D: .; DNA: TGTGCCAGCAGTGGGACACTCACACCTAAGACCGGGGAGCTGTTTTTT; CDR3: CASSGTLTPKTGELFF
size: .; J: TRBJ1-3; V: TRBV20-1; D: .; DNA: TGCAGTGCTAGTCGCGTTGGAAACACCATATATTTT; CDR3: CSASRVGNTIYF
size: .; J: TRBJ1-2; V: TRBV3-1/TRBV3-2; D: TRBD1; DNA: TGTGCCAGCAGCCAGGGACAGGGGGCATTCTATGGCTACACCTTC; CDR3: CASSQGQGAFYGYTF
size: .; J: TRBJ1-1; V: TRBV6-5; D: .; DNA: TGTGCCAGCAAGACGGGATGGGCTAACACTGAAGCTTTCTTT; CDR3: CASKTGWANTEAFF
size: .; J: TRBJ2-5; V: TRBV20-1; D: .; DNA: TGCAGTGCTAAGCGAGGAGAGACCCAGTACTTC; CDR3: CSAKRGETQYF
size: .; J: TRBJ1-2; V: TRBV7-8; D: TRBD1; DNA: TGTGCCAGCAGCCCATCGACCGGGACAGTCTCATCATACGGCTACACCTTC; CDR3: CASSPSTGTVSSYGYTF
size: .; J: TRBJ1-1; V: TRBV30; D: .; DNA: TGTGCCGGCGGGAACACTGAAGCTTTCTTT; CDR3: CAGGNTEAFF
size: .; J: TRBJ1-1; V: TRBV3-1/TRBV3-2; D: TRBD1; DNA: TGTGCCAGCAGCCCCGGACAGGGTTTCTCGGCTTTCTTT; CDR3: CASSPGQGFSAFF
size: .; J: TRBJ2-2; V: TRBV6-1; D: .; DNA: TGTGCCAGCAGTGAAGCCCTTGGGACTGCGAACACCGGGGAGCTGTTTTTT; CDR3: CASSEALGTANTGELFF
size: .; J: TRBJ1-6; V: TRBV19; D: TRBD1; DNA: TGTGCCAGTAGGGGACAGGCCAGCTCCTATAATTCACCCCTCCACTTT; CDR3: CASRGQASSYNSPLHF
size: .; J: TRBJ2-3; V: TRBV7-7; D: TRBD1; DNA: TGTGCCAGCAGCTTGGGAACCGGGACAGGGGCCGGAGATACGCAGTATTTT; CDR3: CASSLGTGTGAGDTQYF
size: .; J: TRBJ1-2; V: TRBV25-1; D: TRBD1; DNA: TGTGCCAGCAACCAAGGACAGGGGGATTATGGCTACACCTTC; CDR3: CASNQGQGDYGYTF
size: .; J: TRBJ2-1; V: TRBV11-2; D: .; DNA: TGTGCCAGCAGCCCAGGGGTAACCTACAATGAGCAGTTCTTC; CDR3: CASSPGVTYNEQFF
size: .; J: TRBJ2-7; V: TRBV6-5; D: TRBD2; DNA: TGTGCCAGCAGTACCCCTAGCGGGGGGGACTACGAGCAGTACTTC; CDR3: CASSTPSGGDYEQYF
size: .; J: TRBJ2-5; V: TRBV7-2; D: .; DNA: TGTGCCAGCAGCACATACCAGGGGAAAGGAGAGACCCAGTACTTC; CDR3: CASSTYQGKGETQYF
size: .; J: TRBJ1-1; V: TRBV10-2; D: .; DNA: TGCGCCAGCAGTGATCAGGGGAGGAACACTGAAGCTTTCTTT; CDR3: CASSDQGRNTEAFF
size: once; J: TRBJ1-2; V: TRBV24-1; D: .; DNA: TGTGCCACCAGTGATAAGAGATGGGGCTACACCTTC; CDR3: CATSDKRWGYTF
size: .; J: TRBJ1-5; V: TRBV6-6; D: .; DNA: TGTGCCAGCAGCTATGGGGCCGGGGGTAGTCAGCCCCAGCATTTT; CDR3: CASSYGAGGSQPQHF
size: .; J: TRBJ1-2; V: TRBV14; D: .; DNA: TGTGCCAGCAGCCAAGACGGCGGGAGGGGTGGCTACACCTTC; CDR3: CASSQDGGRGGYTF
size: once; J: TRBJ2-3; V: TRBV2; D: TRBD1; DNA: TGTGCCAGCATTGTAACAGGGGGCTACACAGATACGCAGTATTTT; CDR3: CASIVTGGYTDTQYF
size: .; J: TRBJ1-5; V: TRBV2; D: .; DNA: TGTGCCAGCAGGGCGGAGACCTATAGCAATCAGCCCCAGCATTTT; CDR3: CASRAETYSNQPQHF
size: .; J: TRBJ2-7; V: TRBV30; D: .; DNA: TGTGCCTGGAGGGCCTGGGACATTCCCCCAGGGCAGTACTTC; CDR3: CAWRAWDIPPGQYF